The T cell receptor (beta chain) described here comes from a study of T cell repertoires in cytomegalovirus infection. Germline V gene lookup returns CDR1 MNHNS and CDR2 SASEGT. This CDR3 comprises 15 residues. V was pared by 5 bases and J by 1 base, with 6 bases of the junction left unmatched. A word on this clonotype: Its antigen is still unknown.

From the reads, TCRdb called clonotypes with MiXCR, one entry per CDR3 protein. The sample has approximately 730,000 distinct CDR3 sequences, just under 30% seen once. This chain joins TRBV6-1 and TRBJ2-7; 9 positions agree with TRBD1. The receptor's source is a human donor in good health (CMV status not recorded). Some clones in this sample may be carry-over from other donors' samples. The source material was cultured CD8+ T cells from PBMCs, sampled from culture after CMV antigen stimulation. The CDR3 nucleotides read TGTGCCAGCAGTTATAGGACAGGGGCGTCCTACGAGCAGTACTTC. Translated, it gives CASSYRTGASYEQYF.